This T cell receptor beta chain was obtained from a study of blood T cell repertoires in COVID-19. Measured with immunoSEQ multiplex PCR; TCRdb has only the in-frame clones, and not every one. In the table there are roughly 670,000 clones, about 90% of which are singletons. The TCR was taken from a woman aged 18-30 years with acute or convalescent COVID-19. The sequencing input was peripheral blood.

The CDR3 DNA follows: TGTGCCAGCAGTGACGCAGGGTTCAGCGTAGTCAAAAACATTCAGTACTTC. Protein: CASSDAGFSVVKNIQYF. The rearrangement joins TRBV6-1 to TRBJ2-4; D possibly corresponds to TRBD1 (5 bases). CDR3 length equals 17 residues. The V end was cut by 3 bases, the J end by 3 bases, with 18 bases between. Per germline, CDR1 MNHNS and CDR2 SASEGT.